This TCR beta chain was found in a study of radiation and T cells in renal cell carcinoma (TCRdb year 2020). For context, the study as a whole: The samples were obtained from a clinical trial, where primary renal cell carcinomas were treated with 15 Gy stereotactic body radiation therapy and then removed by nephrectomy 4 weeks afterward. TCR beta sequencing covered 55 or so samples in total, comprising some 25 tumors and roughly 27 peripheral blood samples. A total of approximately 4 million unique CDR3 nucleotide sequences, encoding roughly 3,000,000 unique CDR3 amino acid sequences, were found across all 50 or so samples.

The intended sense of this specimen's time point label: baseline pretreatment blood. What this sample's treatment or condition label stands for: 15 Gy SBRT to primary tumor, nephrectomy 4 weeks later. Serial peripheral blood from radiation-treated patients was sampled at baseline, 2 weeks and 4 weeks after SBRT to track tumor-enriched clonotypes. Every patient had renal cell carcinoma of clear cell pathology. The QIAamp DNA Blood Mini Kit (Qiagen) was used to prepare genomic DNA for TCR sequencing. Samples were included in the analyses only if all quality control checks were passed. Overall results and qualifications from the work: In blood, the top tumor clonotypes increased between baseline and 2 weeks post-radiation and then shrank by 4 weeks, which suggests that tumor-resident clones expanded only transiently. Because no pretreatment tumor biopsies were available, whether clonotypes were present in the tumor at baseline could not be determined. The single-armed trial design could not address effects of radiation dose or scheduling on the TCR repertoire. Dynamics of the blood repertoire were not tracked past 4 weeks after treatment.

Following the manufacturer's recommendations, the immunoSEQ kit was used to generate TCR beta libraries from genomic DNA. Library preparation used a first multiplex PCR with proprietary primers, then a second PCR adding unique barcodes, with bead cleanups after each round. Each sample batch included a kit-provided positive control reaction and a negative control reaction. The final libraries were assessed on an Agilent 4200 TapeStation D1000 ScreenTape, pooled by volume, and quantified by qPCR. An Illumina NextSeq500 fitted with a MidOutput 150-cycle cartridge performed the sequencing, running 156 Read1 cycles and 15 Index1 cycles with the kit's custom primers. The pooled library was loaded at approximately 1.1 pM with a roughly 22% PhiX control spike-in. As for the original processing: Vendor-processed data were analyzed in R, and a clonotype was defined as all T cells sharing the same CDR3 nucleotide sequence. In the clone abundance analyses, frequencies in each sample were normalized to that sample's 10,000 most abundant clones. Public T cell clones, which averaged fewer than five per sample, were removed prior to analysis. Tumor-enriched and baseline blood-enriched clonotypes were defined by at least a 32-fold difference in abundance between compartments. A beta-binomial differential abundance model was applied to find clonotypes that expanded or contracted between blood time points. Tumor-blood repertoire similarity was measured with the Baroni-Urbani and Buser coefficient, and groups were compared using two-tailed Wilcoxon tests in R. TCRdb stores this immuneACCESS table with in-frame sequences only. Part of the clones is absent; in the studies checked, under half of the shortfall reflects unresolved V genes, and no reason is known for the rest. For V, J and clone size, that table is used; D and trimming come from the DNA. Here the sample has about 95,000 clones; 86% occur a single time. 7% to 9% of the sample is held by the ten biggest clonotypes.

From the cysteine up to the phenylalanine, the CDR3 has a length of 12 residues. The CDR3 DNA has 36 bases and is translated from base 1. The germline V gene provides CDR1 SNHLY and CDR2 FYNNEI. V is shortened by 7 bases, J by 1 base, and the region joining them spans 7 bases. This clone was counted only a few times. The clone's antigen remains unknown. Base qualities were left out, and no much larger clone turns up one base away. The sequence was obtained from a man aged 45-65 years with renal cell carcinoma. Here the chain combines TRBV2 and TRBJ1-1, with no confident D gene call. The material was blood, obtained from a patient whose treatment included radiotherapy and nephrectomy. The CDR3 sequence is CASMEGNTEAFF. The DNA is TGTGCCAGCATGGAGGGGAACACTGAAGCTTTCTTT. Joined to the reference TRBV2 and TRBJ1-1 proteins, this CDR3 gives the full variable domain: EPEVTQTPSHQVTQMGQEVILRCVPISNHLYFYWYRQILGQKVEFLVSFYNNEISEKSEIFDDQFSVERPDGSNFTLKIRSTKLEDSAMYFCASMEGNTEAFFGQGTRLTVV.